Listed below are T cell receptor beta chains from one sample, sequenced in a study of T cell responses to AZD1222 COVID-19 vaccine. Libraries were prepared by immunoSEQ multiplex PCR; TCRdb keeps only in-frame clonotypes and omits some of them. The table lists about 140,000 clones, more than 70% of them singletons. The material sequenced was peripheral blood, taken on day 0 of AZD1222 vaccination. These receptors originate from an adult in good health. The CDR3 runs from the conserved cysteine through the conserved F or W. The D gene is left open where the match is weak. Some rows mark clone size as missing; the rest say once, few, many or name a class of expanded clone.

TRBV28	TRBJ2-1	.	.	TGTGCCAGCAGTTTGGGACGCGGAAATGAGCAGTTCTTC	CASSLGRGNEQFF
TRBV6-2/TRBV6-3	TRBJ1-1	.	.	TGTGCCAGCAGTTACGGAGGGGTCGACACTGAAGCTTTCTTT	CASSYGGVDTEAFF
TRBV24-1	TRBJ2-1	.	.	TGTGCCACCAGTGATTTGGGCTACAATGAGCAGTTCTTC	CATSDLGYNEQFF
TRBV4-3	TRBJ1-1	.	.	TGCGCCAACAGCCAAGATCCCGGACTTGGGGAAGCTTTCTTT	CANSQDPGLGEAFF
TRBV5-1	TRBJ1-2	.	.	TGCGCCAGCAAATGGCGGGCAGGGACAAGCTATGGCTACACCTTC	CASKWRAGTSYGYTF
TRBV6-5	TRBJ1-1	.	.	TGTGCCAGCACTTTAGACAGGAGAAGTGAAGCTTTCTTT	CASTLDRRSEAFF
TRBV5-5	TRBJ1-2	.	.	TGTGCCAGCAGCTTGGCCCTGGGGGGCAACTATGGCTACACCTTC	CASSLALGGNYGYTF
TRBV5-5	TRBJ2-7	once	.	TGTGCCAGCAGCTCGGACCTTGGCTGGTGGGAGCAGTACTTC	CASSSDLGWWEQYF
TRBV7-9	TRBJ2-3	.	.	TGTGCCAGCAGCACCGGACCTTGGCCTAATACGCAGTATTTT	CASSTGPWPNTQYF
TRBV11-2	TRBJ2-2	.	.	TGTGCCAGCAGCTTTGGCAGGTCGAACACCGGGGAGCTGTTTTTT	CASSFGRSNTGELFF
TRBV7-9	TRBJ1-2	.	.	TGTGCCAGCAGGTCAGGGGCCTCAGCTAACTATGGCTACACCTTC	CASRSGASANYGYTF
TRBV7-2	TRBJ2-7	.	.	TGTGCCAGCACCAACGTGGGGAACTCCTACGAGCAGTACTTC	CASTNVGNSYEQYF
TRBV21-1	TRBJ2-1	.	.	TGTGCCAGCAGCCCTATCGTTCGAGGCGGGCAGTTCTTC	CASSPIVRGGQFF